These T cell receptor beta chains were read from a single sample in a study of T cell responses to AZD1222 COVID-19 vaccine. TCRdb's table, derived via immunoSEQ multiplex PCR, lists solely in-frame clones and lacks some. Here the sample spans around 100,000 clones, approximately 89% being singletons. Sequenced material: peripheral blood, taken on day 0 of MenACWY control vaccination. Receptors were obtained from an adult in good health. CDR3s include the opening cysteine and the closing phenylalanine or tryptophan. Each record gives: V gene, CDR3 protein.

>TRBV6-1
CASSDEAGGRPQHF
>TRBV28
CASSLGGVVPDTQYF
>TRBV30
CAWTLRRGFLGYTF
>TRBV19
CASSMIGNQPQHF
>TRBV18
CATATGRDTEAFF
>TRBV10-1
CASSYSTDTQYF
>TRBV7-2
CASSFAQSALSTYGYTF
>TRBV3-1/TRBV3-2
CASSPRTGQGSPLHF
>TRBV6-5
CASLAPVGTEAFF
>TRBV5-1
CASSLGGENQPQHF